This T cell receptor (beta chain) was recovered during a study of cytomegalovirus exposure and HLA in healthy donors. Nominally healthy donors were sampled, though unrecorded immune exposures were likely. The count of this clone is one. Both 60 Vbeta primers and 13 Jbeta primers went into the PCR. Here immunoSEQ multiplex PCR was the method, and the copy in TCRdb shows in-frame clones only, minus some. The sample lists about 160,000 clones; 75% to 85% were seen once. The CDR3 spans 18 residues. The germline CDR1 and CDR2 sequences are SGHNT and YYREEE (reference sequence). V gave up 1 base and J gave up 1 base, with 19 bases separating them.

V and J are TRBV5-4 and TRBJ2-3; possibly TRBD1 for D (5 bases). The sample taken for sequencing was PBMCs. This receptor was taken from a man in his thirties or forties in good health and CMV-seronegative. The CDR3 DNA sequence: TGTGCCAGCAGCTTGTGGTCGGTTCGGACATCCCGCACAGATACGCAGTATTTT. It is translated as CASSLWSVRTSRTDTQYF.